This TCR beta chain was sequenced in a study of T cells in Graves' hyperthyroidism and ophthalmopathy. This CDR3 has 12 residues. V shed 7 bases and J shed 4 bases, with 9 bases lying between them. Germline V CDR1 and CDR2: MDHEN, SYDVKM. Authors of the study amplified TCR beta CDR3 regions from RNA transcripts. The primer set for the first-round RT-PCR of the TCR CDR3 was HTBI. MiXCR was run by TCRdb on the multiplex PCR reads, yielding one entry per CDR3 protein. Counted here are 550,000 to 600,000 distinct CDR3 sequences, 14% occurring once; the ten biggest clones make up roughly 7.1%. Notes on the study in general: Blood held most thyroid clonotypes expanded above 0.001 frequency.

This clonotype was recorded at least ten times. The target antigen is unknown. This sequence originates from a woman aged 18 to 35 with Graves' ophthalmopathy. The sample comprised blood. V and J are TRBV28 and TRBJ2-3; D is uncertain. The CDR3 DNA is TGTGCCAGCAACCTAGGTCCAGATACGCAGTATTTT. This codes for CASNLGPDTQYF.